This entry concerns a single TCR beta chain. The data belong to a study of blood T cell repertoires in COVID-19. With V trimmed by 5 bases and J by 6 bases, 4 bases remained unmatched. Per the germline V gene, CDR1 is KGHDR and CDR2 is SFDVKD. The CDR3 is made up of 14 amino acids. Profiled with immunoSEQ multiplex PCR; TCRdb holds only in-frame clones, not every one. The sample holds fewer than 400,000 clones, around 87% seen once. The sequence came from a woman between 50 and 59 years old who had recovered from COVID-19. This chain links TRBV24-1 with TRBJ1-5; 9 nucleotides align to TRBD1. Sequenced input: PBMCs or T cells enriched from blood (not recorded which). This CDR3 is CATSATGGPQPQHF. The CDR3 region has the DNA TGTGCCACCAGTGCGACAGGGGGACCTCAGCCCCAGCATTTT.